These T cell receptor beta chains were read from a single sample in a study of blood T cell repertoires in COVID-19. Repertoires were generated with immunoSEQ multiplex PCR, while TCRdb's copy carries only in-frame clones and drops some. The data hold 250,000 or so clones, with roughly 86% observed a single time. The specimen was PBMCs or T cells enriched from blood (not recorded which). These receptors originate from a woman aged 50 to 60 who had recovered from COVID-19. Both conserved end residues are part of each CDR3. A D gene is named only where the DNA matches it firmly. Clone size is not always given. Where it is, it says once, few, many or a class for expanded clones.

>.|TRBJ2-6|.|TRBV11-3
CASSPPPGSGANVLTF
TGTGCCAGCAGCCCCCCCCCAGGGTCTGGGGCCAACGTCCTGACTTTC
>.|TRBJ1-6|TRBD1|TRBV25-1
CASSNWDSSYSPLHF
TGTGCCAGCAGTAACTGGGACAGCAGCTATTCACCCCTCCACTTT
>.|TRBJ2-3|TRBD1|TRBV3-1/TRBV3-2
CASSPARVLMDRGITDTQYF
TGTGCCAGCAGCCCCGCCAGGGTTTTAATGGACAGGGGTATCACAGATACGCAGTATTTT
>.|TRBJ1-1|.|TRBV7-9
CASSRRGLSTEAFF
TGTGCCAGCAGCCGCAGGGGTTTGAGCACTGAAGCTTTCTTT
>.|TRBJ2-1|.|TRBV7-3
CASSLGLANEQFF
TGTGCCAGCAGCTTAGGCCTAGCCAATGAGCAGTTCTTC
>.|TRBJ1-1|.|TRBV9
CASSVGIQVRNTEAFF
TGTGCCAGCAGCGTCGGGATTCAGGTTCGGAACACTGAAGCTTTCTTT
>once|TRBJ1-1|TRBD1|TRBV7-2
CASSFGQVEEAFF
TGTGCCAGCAGCTTTGGACAGGTTGAGGAAGCTTTCTTT
>many|TRBJ2-3|TRBD1|TRBV6-4
CASSEGQGADTQYF
TGTGCCAGCAGTGAGGGACAGGGGGCAGATACGCAGTATTTT
>.|TRBJ1-1|.|TRBV18
CASSPRQNTEAFF
TGTGCCAGCTCACCCAGACAGAACACTGAAGCTTTCTTT
>once|TRBJ1-2|.|TRBV9
CASSVGGVANYGYTF
TGTGCCAGCAGCGTAGGGGGGGTAGCTAACTATGGCTACACCTTC
>.|TRBJ2-7|.|TRBV5-1
CASSLQMAGASSYEQYF
TGCGCCAGCAGCTTGCAAATGGCGGGGGCTAGCTCCTACGAGCAGTACTTC
>.|TRBJ2-2|TRBD2|TRBV7-9
CASSLLAGDTGELFF
TGTGCCAGCAGCTTACTAGCGGGAGACACCGGGGAGCTGTTTTTT
>.|TRBJ1-1|.|TRBV6-2/TRBV6-3
CASSYIVDWSRKNTEAFF
TGTGCCAGCAGTTACATCGTGGACTGGTCCAGGAAGAACACTGAAGCTTTCTTT
>.|TRBJ2-7|TRBD1|TRBV2
CASSEWTGAYEQYF
TGTGCCAGCAGTGAATGGACAGGGGCCTACGAGCAGTACTTC
>.|TRBJ1-2|TRBD1|TRBV28
CASIRDRVSFGYTF
TGTGCCAGCATAAGGGACAGGGTATCTTTCGGCTACACCTTC
>.|TRBJ1-1|TRBD1|TRBV30
CAWSRDRGGTEAFF
TGTGCCTGGAGTCGGGACAGGGGAGGGACTGAAGCTTTCTTT
>.|TRBJ2-1|TRBD2|TRBV27
CASSPSGGRGDEQFF
TGTGCCAGCAGTCCTAGCGGGGGCCGTGGGGATGAGCAGTTCTTC
>.|TRBJ2-7|TRBD1|TRBV28
CASSPDRVSYEQYF
TGTGCCAGCAGTCCTGACAGGGTTTCCTACGAGCAGTACTTC
>.|TRBJ2-5|.|TRBV5-6
CASSATLRLDQETQYF
TGTGCCAGCAGCGCGACGCTGCGACTGGATCAAGAGACCCAGTACTTC
>once|TRBJ1-1|.|TRBV18
CASSPNLGGPGTEAFF
TGTGCCAGCTCACCCAATCTCGGGGGACCTGGCACTGAAGCTTTCTTT
>once|TRBJ2-2|.|TRBV28
CASSDKLPANTGELFF
TGTGCCAGCAGTGACAAGCTGCCGGCGAACACCGGGGAGCTGTTTTTT
>.|TRBJ1-5|.|TRBV6-1
CASSERQGTLNQPQHF
TGTGCCAGCAGTGAACGGCAGGGAACCCTCAATCAGCCCCAGCATTTT
>once|TRBJ2-4|TRBD2|TRBV2
CASSERVAGEAKNIQYF
TGTGCCAGCAGTGAACGGGTAGCGGGAGAGGCCAAAAACATTCAGTACTTC
>.|TRBJ1-5|.|TRBV18
CASSPSGGNQPQHF
TGTGCCAGCTCACCATCCGGGGGTAATCAGCCCCAGCATTTT
>.|TRBJ1-5|.|TRBV6-5
CASSEVGNQPQHF
TGTGCCAGCAGCGAGGTTGGCAATCAGCCCCAGCATTTT